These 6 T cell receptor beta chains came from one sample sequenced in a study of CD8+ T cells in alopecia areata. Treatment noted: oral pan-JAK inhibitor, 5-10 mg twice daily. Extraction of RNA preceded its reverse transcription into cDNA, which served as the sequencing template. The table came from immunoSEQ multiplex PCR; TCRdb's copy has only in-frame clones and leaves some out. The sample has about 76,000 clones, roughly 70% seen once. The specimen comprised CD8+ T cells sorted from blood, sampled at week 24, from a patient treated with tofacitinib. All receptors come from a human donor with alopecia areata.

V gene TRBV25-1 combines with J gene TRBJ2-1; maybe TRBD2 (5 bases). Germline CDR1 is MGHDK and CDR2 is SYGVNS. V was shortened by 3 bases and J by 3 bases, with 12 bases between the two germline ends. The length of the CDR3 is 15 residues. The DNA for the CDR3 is TGTGCCAGCAGTGATCGGCGGACTTTCTACAATGAGCAGTTCTTC. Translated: CASSDRRTFYNEQFF.

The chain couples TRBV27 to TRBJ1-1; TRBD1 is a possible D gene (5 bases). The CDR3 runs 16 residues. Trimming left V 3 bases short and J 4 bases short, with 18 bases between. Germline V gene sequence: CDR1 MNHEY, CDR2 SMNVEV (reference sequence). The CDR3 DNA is TGTGCCAGCAGTTTTTCGGGCTCCGGTGGGGGCACTGAAGCTTTCTTT. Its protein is CASSFSGSGGGTEAFF.

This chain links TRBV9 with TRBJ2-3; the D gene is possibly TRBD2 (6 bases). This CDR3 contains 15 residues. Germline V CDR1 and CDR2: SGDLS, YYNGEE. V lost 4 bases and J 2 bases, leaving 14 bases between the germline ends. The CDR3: CASSPRGTYTDTQYF. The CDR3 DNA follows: TGTGCCAGCAGCCCTCGCGGGACGTACACAGATACGCAGTATTTT. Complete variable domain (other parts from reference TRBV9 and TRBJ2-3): DSGVTQTPKHLITATGQRVTLRCSPRSGDLSVYWYQQSLDQGLQFLIQYYNGEERAKGNILERFSAQQFPDLHSELNLSSLELGDSALYFCASSPRGTYTDTQYFGPGTRLTVL.

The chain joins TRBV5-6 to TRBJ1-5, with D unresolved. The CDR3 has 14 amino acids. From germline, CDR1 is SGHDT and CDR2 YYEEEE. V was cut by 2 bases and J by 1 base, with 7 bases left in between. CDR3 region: CASSFATSNQPQHF. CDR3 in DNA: TGTGCCAGCAGCTTTGCCACGAGCAATCAGCCCCAGCATTTT.

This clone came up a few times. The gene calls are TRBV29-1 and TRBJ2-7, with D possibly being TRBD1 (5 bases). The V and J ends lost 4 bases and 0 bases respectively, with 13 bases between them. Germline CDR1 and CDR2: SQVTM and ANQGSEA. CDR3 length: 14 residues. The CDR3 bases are TGCAGCGTTGCCTCTGACAGATACTCCTACGAGCAGTACTTC. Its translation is CSVASDRYSYEQYF.

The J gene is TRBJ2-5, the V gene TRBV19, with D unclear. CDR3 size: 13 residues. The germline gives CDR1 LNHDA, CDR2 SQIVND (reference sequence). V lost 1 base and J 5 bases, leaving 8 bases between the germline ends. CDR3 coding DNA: TGTGCCAGTAGTATAGGAGATGAGGAGACCCAGTACTTC. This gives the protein CASSIGDEETQYF.